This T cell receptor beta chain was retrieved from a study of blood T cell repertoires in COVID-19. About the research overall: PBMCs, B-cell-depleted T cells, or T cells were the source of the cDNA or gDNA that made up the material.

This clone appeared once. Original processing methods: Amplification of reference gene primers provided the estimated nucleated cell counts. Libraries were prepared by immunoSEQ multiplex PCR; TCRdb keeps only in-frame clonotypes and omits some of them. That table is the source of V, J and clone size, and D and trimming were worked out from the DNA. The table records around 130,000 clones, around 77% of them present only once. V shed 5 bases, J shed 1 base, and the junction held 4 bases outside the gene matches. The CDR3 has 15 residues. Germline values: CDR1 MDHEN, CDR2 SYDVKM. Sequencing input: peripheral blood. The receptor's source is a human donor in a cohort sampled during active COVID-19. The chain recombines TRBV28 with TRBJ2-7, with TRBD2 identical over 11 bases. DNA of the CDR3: TGTGCCAGCAGTCCGACTAGCGGGATATCCTACGAGCAGTACTTC. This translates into CASSPTSGISYEQYF.